This paragraph covers one T cell receptor beta chain sequence. In the study's own analysis: The authors estimated nucleated cell counts from reference gene primer amplification. TCRdb keeps only in-frame clones here, not all; method: immunoSEQ multiplex PCR. V, J and clone size are those of that table, while D and trimming were read from the DNA. The table records 200,000 to 300,000 clones, roughly 85% of them present only once. The data are from a study of blood T cell repertoires in COVID-19. On the study more broadly: Sites across the United States, Italy and Spain contributed samples from acute and convalescent COVID-19. Nucleic acid was either cDNA or gDNA, and it came from T cells, B-cell-depleted T cells, or PBMCs.

Trimming cost V 6 bases and J 8 bases, with 17 bases left between them. The CDR3 sequence is 14 residues long. CDR1 and CDR2 (germline): LNHDA, SQIVND (reference sequence). The origin of this receptor is a man younger than 30 with active or convalescent COVID-19. Sequenced: peripheral blood. This rearrangement joins TRBV19 to TRBJ2-4, with D possibly matching TRBD1 (5 bases). CDR3 nucleotide sequence: TGTGCCAGTAGCCTCGGACAATTTGCCGACATTCAGTACTTC. Its protein is CASSLGQFADIQYF.